A selection of T cell receptor beta chains follows, all from one sample in a study of blood T cells in healthy people across ages. TCRdb reprocessed the 5' RACE reads via MiXCR and lists one record per CDR3 protein. The sample lists some 690,000 distinct CDR3 sequences; 20% to 25% were seen once. Sequencing was done on a sample of blood. The receptors derive from a man between 65 and 80 years old in good health. Both conserved end residues are part of each CDR3. Fields, in order: clone size, V gene, J gene, D gene, CDR3 protein, CDR3 DNA. The D gene is left open where the match is weak. Clone size is stated in some rows and not others, as once, few, many or a class when expanded.

few	TRBV29-1	TRBJ1-6	NA	CSADVGGTSSPLHF	TGCAGCGCCGACGTGGGGGGTACGAGTTCACCCCTCCACTTT
NA	TRBV13	TRBJ2-7	TRBD2	CASSFAASGGQIPLEQYF	TGTGCCAGCAGCTTTGCGGCTAGCGGGGGTCAGATCCCACTCGAGCAGTACTTC
NA	TRBV4-3	TRBJ1-2	TRBD1	CASSQDLRGLDYGYTF	TGCGCCAGCAGCCAAGATCTGAGGGGGCTGGACTATGGCTACACCTTC
NA	TRBV4-3	TRBJ2-3	NA	CASSLPTPTTPGTDTRYF	TGCGCCAGCAGCCTCCCAACCCCGACTACCCCAGGCACAGATACGCGGTATTTT
many	TRBV12-3/TRBV12-4	TRBJ1-4	NA	CASSSSSGTERRDQKLFF	NA
few	TRBV29-1	TRBJ1-4	NA	CSADGGSTEKLFF	TGCAGCGCCGATGGGGGATCTACTGAAAAACTGTTTTTT
NA	TRBV7-2	TRBJ2-5	NA	CASSLKYQRETQYF	TGTGCCAGCAGCCTGAAGTATCAGCGAGAGACCCAGTACTTC
few	TRBV29-1	TRBJ2-3	TRBD1	CSVTTQGAVGPDTQYF	TGCAGCGTAACAACGCAGGGGGCAGTGGGCCCAGATACGCAGTATTTT
few	TRBV2	TRBJ1-4	NA	CASSPRRVGEKLFF	TGTGCCAGCAGCCCTCGCAGGGTTGGTGAAAAACTGTTTTTT
NA	TRBV12-3/TRBV12-4	TRBJ2-2	TRBD2	CASRLAGGAMTGELFF	TGTGCCAGCAGACTAGCGGGGGGGGCCATGACCGGGGAGCTGTTTTTT
few	TRBV10-3	TRBJ2-5	NA	CAISEAETQYF	TGTGCCATCAGTGAGGCCGAGACCCAGTACTTC
many	TRBV4-1	TRBJ2-1	NA	CASSLDPDNEQFF	TGCGCCAGCAGCCTGGACCCAGACAATGAGCAGTTCTTC
many	TRBV29-1	TRBJ2-3	NA	CSVVGRTDTQYF	TGCAGCGTTGTAGGTCGCACAGATACGCAGTATTTT
many	TRBV13	TRBJ2-1	TRBD2	CASSLIGIGLADNEQFF	TGTGCCAGCAGCTTAATCGGTATAGGACTAGCGGACAATGAGCAGTTCTTC
NA	TRBV12-3/TRBV12-4	TRBJ1-3	TRBD1	CASNSTGPLSGNTIYF	TGTGCCAGCAATTCGACAGGGCCCCTCTCTGGAAACACCATATATTTT
NA	TRBV5-1	TRBJ2-3	NA	CASSFNWITDTQYF	TGCGCCAGCAGCTTTAACTGGATCACAGATACGCAGTATTTT
NA	TRBV29-1	TRBJ2-3	NA	CSVEHDSTDTQYF	TGCAGCGTTGAACACGATAGCACAGATACGCAGTATTTT
many	TRBV12-3/TRBV12-4	TRBJ1-2	TRBD1	CASSPDRGYGYTF	TGTGCCAGCAGTCCGGACAGGGGCTATGGCTACACCTTC
NA	TRBV20-1	TRBJ2-1	NA	CSARSLTWNEQFF	TGCAGTGCTAGATCCCTGACTTGGAATGAGCAGTTCTTC
NA	TRBV7-2	TRBJ2-5	NA	CASSLVYGTQETQYF	TGTGCCAGCAGCTTAGTGTACGGTACTCAAGAGACCCAGTACTTC
NA	TRBV9	TRBJ2-3	NA	CASSVVSGGSDTQYF	TGTGCCAGCAGCGTAGTTAGTGGGGGGTCAGATACGCAGTATTTT
few	TRBV28	TRBJ2-4	NA	CASSLVRSLPIQYF	TGTGCCAGCAGTTTAGTAAGGTCCCTACCCATTCAGTACTTC
few	TRBV7-9	TRBJ2-7	NA	CASSLETRGQYF	TGTGCCAGCAGCTTAGAAACCAGGGGCCAGTACTTC
NA	TRBV5-1	TRBJ1-1	TRBD1	CASSFQRTGDTEAFF	TGCGCCAGCAGCTTTCAGAGGACAGGGGACACTGAAGCTTTCTTT
NA	TRBV28	TRBJ2-1	TRBD2	CASSLTSGFENEQFF	TGTGCCAGCAGTTTGACTAGCGGATTTGAAAATGAGCAGTTCTTC
few	TRBV9	TRBJ1-3	NA	CASSVENGGNTIYF	TGTGCCAGCAGCGTAGAGAACGGTGGAAACACCATATATTTT
NA	TRBV2	TRBJ1-1	NA	CAIGGAAPEGAFF	TGTGCCATCGGAGGGGCAGCCCCAGAGGGGGCTTTCTTT
NA	TRBV4-1	TRBJ2-5	TRBD2	CASSQVIPAGGRETQYF	TGCGCCAGCAGCCAAGTCATTCCAGCGGGGGGCCGAGAGACCCAGTACTTC
NA	TRBV12-3/TRBV12-4	TRBJ2-2	NA	CASSFPPGRDLTGELFF	TGTGCCAGCAGTTTTCCCCCGGGTAGGGACTTAACCGGGGAGCTGTTTTTT
few	TRBV18	TRBJ1-1	TRBD1	CASSRPGTDTEAFF	TGTGCCAGCTCACGTCCAGGGACAGACACTGAAGCTTTCTTT
NA	TRBV12-3/TRBV12-4	TRBJ1-5	NA	CASSPAWGIANQPQHF	TGTGCCAGCAGCCCCGCTTGGGGGATAGCCAATCAGCCCCAGCATTTT
NA	TRBV12-3/TRBV12-4	TRBJ2-4	NA	CASSFGRSNIQYF	TGTGCCAGCAGTTTCGGCAGGTCAAACATTCAGTACTTC
few	TRBV12-3/TRBV12-4	TRBJ1-5	NA	CASSLQGTLQPQHF	TGTGCCAGCAGCCTACAAGGGACCCTTCAGCCCCAGCATTTT
NA	TRBV20-1	TRBJ2-7	TRBD1	CSARMDRGGYEQYF	TGCAGTGCAAGAATGGACAGGGGTGGCTACGAGCAGTACTTC
few	TRBV29-1	TRBJ2-5	NA	CSVGQLKETQYF	TGCAGCGTAGGACAGTTAAAAGAGACCCAGTACTTC
few	TRBV7-8	TRBJ2-3	NA	CASSTRTGRTDTQYF	TGTGCCAGCAGCACTCGCACAGGACGGACAGATACGCAGTATTTT
NA	TRBV5-1	TRBJ1-4	NA	CASSLIPKGNEKLFF	TGCGCCAGCAGCTTAATCCCCAAGGGCAATGAAAAACTGTTTTTT
once	TRBV20-1	TRBJ2-5	NA	CSAGSPETQYF	TGCAGTGCAGGCAGTCCTGAGACCCAGTACTTC
few	TRBV27	TRBJ1-1	NA	CASTKTVNTEAFF	TGTGCCAGCACTAAGACAGTGAACACTGAAGCTTTCTTT
few	TRBV28	TRBJ2-4	TRBD1	CASRDRGSPWGNDGTKNIQYF	TGTGCCAGCAGAGACAGGGGGTCCCCGTGGGGTAATGATGGAACCAAAAACATTCAGTACTTC
few	TRBV6-4	TRBJ1-5	TRBD1	CASSVDRGEPQHF	TGTGCCAGCAGTGTGGACAGGGGGGAGCCCCAGCATTTT
NA	TRBV7-9	TRBJ1-4	TRBD1	CASSTPGQMNEKLFF	TGTGCCAGCAGCACCCCGGGACAGATGAATGAAAAACTGTTTTTT
NA	TRBV12-3/TRBV12-4	TRBJ1-1	TRBD1	CASSLGTARKAFF	TGTGCCAGCAGTCTCGGGACAGCACGAAAAGCTTTCTTT
NA	TRBV30	TRBJ1-2	NA	CAWTRTDTNYGYTF	TGTGCCTGGACCCGGACAGACACAAACTATGGCTACACCTTC
few	TRBV20-1	TRBJ2-1	TRBD1	CSAFPGTGPYNEQFF	TGCAGTGCTTTCCCCGGGACAGGGCCCTACAATGAGCAGTTCTTC
NA	TRBV27	TRBJ2-1	NA	CASSLFRRRNEQFF	TGTGCCAGCAGTTTATTTCGTCGCCGGAATGAGCAGTTCTTC
NA	TRBV20-1	TRBJ2-5	TRBD1	CSAREGTGRRETQYF	TGCAGTGCTAGAGAAGGGACAGGCAGAAGGGAGACCCAGTACTTC
few	TRBV7-9	TRBJ2-7	NA	CASSLTENIYEQYF	TGTGCCAGCAGTTTAACAGAAAACATCTACGAGCAGTACTTC
few	TRBV5-1	TRBJ2-7	NA	CASSFSTVSYEQYF	TGCGCCAGCAGCTTCAGTACAGTTAGCTACGAGCAGTACTTC
NA	TRBV28	TRBJ1-1	TRBD1	CASSKPGQGTEAFF	TGTGCCAGCAGTAAACCAGGACAGGGCACTGAAGCTTTCTTT
NA	TRBV29-1	TRBJ1-1	NA	CSVEATEAFF	TGCAGCGTTGAAGCCACTGAAGCTTTCTTT
many	TRBV6-5	TRBJ1-5	NA	CASSYDGERQPQHF	TGTGCCAGCAGTTACGATGGAGAGCGGCAGCCCCAGCATTTT
NA	TRBV19	TRBJ2-3	NA	CASSPLSPRNTQYF	TGTGCCAGTAGTCCACTCAGCCCCCGGAATACGCAGTATTTT
NA	TRBV9	TRBJ2-5	NA	CASKDSWEETQYF	TGTGCCAGTAAAGACAGTTGGGAAGAGACCCAGTACTTC
few	TRBV7-8	TRBJ2-2	TRBD2	CASSSKRGTGELFF	TGTGCCAGCAGCTCAAAGCGGGGGACCGGGGAGCTGTTTTTT
NA	TRBV21-1	TRBJ2-1	NA	CASSNTLSGSEDNEQFF	TGTGCCAGCAGCAATACACTCAGCGGGAGTGAGGACAATGAGCAGTTCTTC
NA	TRBV12-3/TRBV12-4	TRBJ1-2	NA	CASSFKQGYGYTF	TGTGCCAGCAGTTTCAAACAGGGCTATGGCTACACCTTC
many	TRBV5-1	TRBJ1-4	NA	CASSLEAGVGEKLFF	TGCGCCAGCAGCTTGGAAGCAGGGGTGGGTGAAAAACTGTTTTTT
NA	TRBV28	TRBJ2-1	TRBD2	CASRLAGVLEQFF	TGTGCCAGCAGGTTAGCGGGGGTTCTTGAGCAGTTCTTC